This T cell receptor (beta chain) appears in the sequencing data of a study of T-cell reconstitution after alpha-beta-depleted transplantation in children. CDR1 DFQATT and CDR2 SNEGSKA come from the germline V gene (reference sequence). This CDR3 region has 11 residues. V lost 0 bases, J lost 7 bases, and 7 bases lay in between. As it was prepared, the TCRbeta library received unique molecular identifiers. One entry per CDR3 protein results from TCRdb running MiXCR on the PCR reads. This sample has a few hundred thousand distinct CDR3 sequences, with approximately 30% found just once. This chain joins TRBV20-1 and TRBJ2-7; no clear D gene. The material was PBMCs, obtained before TCRalphabeta/CD19-depleted stem cell transplant. The sequence came from a boy less than two years old with Wiskott-Aldrich syndrome, due to receive a stem cell transplant. CDR3 in DNA: TGCAGTGCTAGAGATCTGGGAGAGCAGTACTTC. Residues: CSARDLGEQYF.